This T cell receptor (beta chain) was observed in a study of response to subunit inactivated influenza vaccine (dated by TCRdb to 2016 to 2018). For the study in its entirety: To follow how T cells responded to a trivalent subunit inactivated influenza vaccine, the researchers relied on deep quantitative profiling of the T cell receptor repertoire. Findings and caveats that apply to the study as a whole: According to the authors, only a limited number of new T cells may be recruited by each seasonal influenza vaccination.

Receptor libraries were prepared by RT-PCR. The data were produced on an Illumina HiSeq 2500. TCRdb reprocessing: public reads trimmed at Q25 with fastp, clones called with MiXCR, in-frame beta chains kept. A single entry per CDR3 protein holds the most common genes and DNA from its merged rows. Recorded for this sample are over 750,000 distinct CDR3 sequences; 20% to 25% of them occurred a single time. The top ten constitute roughly 10% of the sample. CDR1 and CDR2, looked up from the germline V gene (reference sequence), are SGHKS and YYEKEE. V drops 0 bases and J drops 4 bases, leaving 17 bases in between. From cysteine to phenylalanine, the CDR3 is 16 amino acids long. CDR3 DNA only is kept here, 48 bases in frame from base 1. Note on this clonotype: Its antigen remains undetermined. No much larger clone is present one base from it, and per-base qualities are unavailable.

Sequencing was performed on PBMCs from blood, taken 4 to 6 days after vaccination. Recombination connected TRBV5-5 to TRBJ2-7; the D gene may be TRBD1 or TRBD2, since each aligns over 5 bases. The receptor comes from a man aged 50 to 60 who received an inactivated influenza vaccine. Donor details come from another sample of the same person, matched by shared clones. The CDR3 protein is CASSLVGPIVLYEQYF. The DNA sequence is as follows: TGTGCCAGCAGCTTGGTGGGACCGATAGTCCTATACGAGCAGTACTTC.